There are a few counts of the clone carrying this T cell receptor (beta chain). The CDR3 spans 13 residues. This sample was taken from a study of patients and donors after allogeneic stem cell transplantation. TCRdb re-called the RT-PCR reads through MiXCR, storing one row per CDR3 protein. This sample has about a million distinct CDR3 sequences, with roughly 18% found just once. The chain couples TRBV21-1 to TRBJ2-7; the listed D gene, TRBD1, was not tested against the DNA. TRBV21-1 is reported as a pseudogene. The source is a human donor who was either an allogeneic HSCT recipient or a stem cell or donor lymphocyte infusion donor (not recorded which). It is not recorded whose cells these are; they may come from a transplant donor. The sample taken for sequencing was blood, either unsorted or a sorted T cell fraction (not recorded which). The CDR3 spells CASSMDKSYEQYF. As DNA, the CDR3 is TGTGCCAGCAGCATGGACAAATCCTACGAGCAGTACTTC.